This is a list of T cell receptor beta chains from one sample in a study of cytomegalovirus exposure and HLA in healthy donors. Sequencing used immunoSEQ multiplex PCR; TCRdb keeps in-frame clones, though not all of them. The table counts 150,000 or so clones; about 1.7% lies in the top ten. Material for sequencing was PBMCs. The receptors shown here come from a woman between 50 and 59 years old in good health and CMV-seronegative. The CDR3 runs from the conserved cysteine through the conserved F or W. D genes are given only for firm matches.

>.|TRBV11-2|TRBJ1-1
CASSSISTEAFF
TGTGCCAGCAGCTCTATCTCCACTGAAGCTTTCTTT
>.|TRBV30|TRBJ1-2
CARAAGAGEDYGYTF
TGTGCCCGGGCCGCGGGGGCAGGGGAAGACTATGGCTACACCTTC
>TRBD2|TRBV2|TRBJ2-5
CASSPGLAQETQYF
TGTGCCAGCAGTCCCGGACTAGCTCAGGAGACCCAGTACTTC
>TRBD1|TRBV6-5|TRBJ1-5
CASSYPNRTGDQPQHF
TGTGCCAGCAGTTACCCCAACCGGACAGGAGATCAGCCCCAGCATTTT
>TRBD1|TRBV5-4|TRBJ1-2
CASSAYRGGYTF
TGTGCCAGCAGCGCGTACAGGGGTGGCTACACCTTC
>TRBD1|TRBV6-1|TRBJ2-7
CASSHRQGGPYEQYF
TGTGCCAGCTCTCACCGACAGGGGGGCCCCTACGAGCAGTACTTC
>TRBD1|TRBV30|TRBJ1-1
CAWRDRGAWTEAFF
TGTGCCTGGAGAGACAGGGGCGCATGGACTGAAGCTTTCTTT
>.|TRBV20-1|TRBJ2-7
CSAKLGYEQYF
TGCAGTGCTAAACTAGGCTACGAGCAGTACTTC
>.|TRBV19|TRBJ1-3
CASSIAVSGNTIYF
TGTGCCAGTAGTATTGCGGTATCTGGAAACACCATATATTTT
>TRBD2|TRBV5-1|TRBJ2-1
CASTIAGVTIHEQFF
TGCGCCAGCACCATAGCGGGGGTTACGATACATGAGCAGTTCTTC
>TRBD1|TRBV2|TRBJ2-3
CASSVDRGQSDTQYF
TGTGCCAGCAGTGTTGACAGGGGTCAGTCAGATACGCAGTATTTT
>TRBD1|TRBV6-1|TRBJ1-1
CASSDRGQNTEAFF
TGTGCCAGCAGTGACAGGGGGCAGAACACTGAAGCTTTCTTT
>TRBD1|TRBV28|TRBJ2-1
CARPTGGAYNEQFF
TGTGCCAGACCCACAGGGGGCGCCTACAATGAGCAGTTCTTC
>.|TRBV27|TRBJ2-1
CASSHRRGYNEQFF
TGTGCCAGCAGTCACCGACGGGGTTATAATGAGCAGTTCTTC
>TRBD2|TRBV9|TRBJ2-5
CASSVGGSGGRGETQYF
TGTGCCAGCAGCGTAGGGGGTAGCGGGGGTCGAGGCGAGACCCAGTACTTC
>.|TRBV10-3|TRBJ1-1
CAISARFEGQLNTEAFF
TGTGCCATCAGTGCCCGATTTGAGGGCCAACTGAACACTGAAGCTTTCTTT
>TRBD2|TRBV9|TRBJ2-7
CASSVAWAGVEQYF
TGTGCCAGCAGCGTAGCTTGGGCGGGGGTCGAGCAGTACTTC
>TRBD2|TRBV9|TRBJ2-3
CASSLGGGGGTDTQYF
TGTGCCAGCAGCTTAGGTGGCGGGGGGGGTACAGATACGCAGTATTTT
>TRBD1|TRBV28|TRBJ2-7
CASSPRVGTGGTYEQYF
TGTGCCAGCAGTCCGAGGGTTGGGACAGGGGGAACCTACGAGCAGTACTTC
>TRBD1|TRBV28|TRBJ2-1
CASSLPPGQLHILSYNEQFF
TGTGCCAGCAGTTTACCTCCGGGACAGCTACATATTCTCTCCTACAATGAGCAGTTCTTC
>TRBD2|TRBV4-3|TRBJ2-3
CASSGTSGSTDTQYF
TGCGCCAGCAGCGGGACTAGCGGGAGCACAGATACGCAGTATTTT
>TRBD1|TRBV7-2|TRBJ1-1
CASSLANPLGTGGSNTEAFF
TGTGCCAGCAGCTTAGCAAATCCTCTTGGGACAGGGGGCTCGAACACTGAAGCTTTCTTT
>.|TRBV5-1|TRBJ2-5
CASSFSAGQETQYF
TGCGCCAGCAGCTTTTCGGCAGGGCAAGAGACCCAGTACTTC
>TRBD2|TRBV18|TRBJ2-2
CASSPGLAGATGELFF
TGTGCCAGCTCACCTGGACTAGCGGGAGCCACCGGGGAGCTGTTTTTT
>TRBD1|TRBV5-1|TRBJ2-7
CASSSRQGYEQYF
TGCGCCAGCAGCTCGCGACAGGGATACGAGCAGTACTTC
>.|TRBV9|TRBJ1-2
CASSVAGTSTMMGYGYTF
TGTGCCAGCAGCGTAGCAGGGACAAGTACTATGATGGGGTATGGCTACACCTTC
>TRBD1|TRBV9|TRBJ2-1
CASSLGQGIRNEQFF
TGTGCCAGCAGCCTGGGACAGGGGATCCGCAATGAGCAGTTCTTC
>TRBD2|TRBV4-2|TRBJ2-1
CASSQDISGGGIQFF
TGTGCCAGCAGCCAAGATATTAGCGGGGGGGGGATACAGTTCTTC
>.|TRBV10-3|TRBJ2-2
CAIRPGTQNTGELFF
TGTGCCATCAGACCCGGGACACAGAACACCGGGGAGCTGTTTTTT
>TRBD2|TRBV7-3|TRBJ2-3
CATRYGLAGGFTSTDTQYF
TGTGCCACCCGCTACGGACTAGCGGGGGGGTTTACTAGCACAGATACGCAGTATTTT
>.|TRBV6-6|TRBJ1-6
CASRGAGDSPLHF
TGTGCCAGCAGGGGGGCAGGGGATTCACCCCTCCACTTT
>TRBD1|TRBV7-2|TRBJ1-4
CASSLRRTGEEKLFF
TGTGCCAGCAGCCTTAGAAGGACAGGTGAAGAAAAACTGTTTTTT
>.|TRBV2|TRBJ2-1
CASSEFGTLQFF
TGTGCCAGCAGTGAATTCGGGACACTTCAGTTCTTC
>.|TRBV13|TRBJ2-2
CASTETRNTGELFF
TGTGCCAGCACTGAAACACGGAACACCGGGGAGCTGTTTTTT
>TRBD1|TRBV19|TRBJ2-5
CASSPLGQGDQETQYF
TGTGCCAGTAGTCCCCTTGGACAGGGGGACCAAGAGACCCAGTACTTC
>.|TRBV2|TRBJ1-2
CASSENWGDRGYTF
TGTGCCAGCAGTGAGAATTGGGGAGACCGTGGCTACACCTTC
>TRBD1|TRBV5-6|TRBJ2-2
CASSPGTAPAGELFF
TGTGCCAGCAGCCCCGGGACAGCCCCTGCCGGGGAGCTGTTTTTT
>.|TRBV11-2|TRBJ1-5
CASSSSGDQPQHF
TGTGCCAGCAGCTCATCAGGGGATCAGCCCCAGCATTTT
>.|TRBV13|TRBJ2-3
CASSYRGRRTTDTQYF
TGTGCCAGCAGTTATAGGGGCAGGCGGACCACAGATACGCAGTATTTT
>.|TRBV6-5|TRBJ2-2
CASSYSISGHGELFF
TGTGCCAGCAGTTACTCAATCTCGGGACACGGGGAGCTGTTTTTT
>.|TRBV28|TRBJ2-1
CASSLLERQFF
TGTGCCAGCAGTTTATTAGAGAGGCAGTTCTTC